The 11 T cell receptor beta chains reported below all come from one sample, sequenced in a study of cytomegalovirus exposure and HLA in healthy donors. Assay: immunoSEQ multiplex PCR; the TCRdb copy retains only in-frame clones and omits some. The sample records about 260,000 clones, about 90% being singletons. The sequencing input was PBMCs. These receptor sequences come from a woman aged 25 to 45 in good health and CMV-seronegative.

The gene calls are TRBV19 and TRBJ2-3, with no clear D. This CDR3 is built from 14 residues. Trimming pared 4 bases from V and 2 bases from J, leaving 10 bases between. Germline CDR1 LNHDA, CDR2 SQIVND (reference sequence). As DNA, the CDR3 is TGTGCCAGTAGTAGCCCTGAGGTCACAGATACGCAGTATTTT. Translating gives CASSSPEVTDTQYF. Full variable domain (rest looked up from reference TRBV19 and TRBJ2-3): DGGITQSPKYLFRKEGQNVTLSCEQNLNHDAMYWYRQDPGQGLRLIYYSQIVNDFQKGDIAEGYSVSREKKESFPLTVTSAQKNPTAFYLCASSSPEVTDTQYFGPGTRLTVL.

The chain combines TRBV5-1 with TRBJ2-1; D remains unclear. The V end was cut by 1 base, the J end by 5 bases, with 4 bases between. CDR3 length: 12 amino acids. The germline CDR1 and CDR2 sequences are SGHRS and YFSETQ. CDR3 amino acids: CASSLPNNEQFF. The CDR3 DNA is TGCGCCAGCAGCTTGCCAAACAATGAGCAGTTCTTC. Variable domain in full (rest from reference TRBV5-1 and TRBJ2-1): KAGVTQTPRYLIKTRGQQVTLSCSPISGHRSVSWYQQTPGQGLQFLFEYFSETQRNKGNFPGRFSGRQFSNSRSEMNVSTLELGDSALYLCASSLPNNEQFFGPGTRLTVL.

The chain has TRBV4-3 and TRBJ1-1; TRBD1 matches 8 bases. Looked up from germline, CDR1 is LGHNA and CDR2 is YSLEER. CDR3 length: 15 amino acids. With V trimmed by 0 bases and J by 7 bases, 7 bases remained unmatched. As DNA, the CDR3 is TGCGCCAGCAGCCAAGATCCCCAGGGGGCTAGTGAAGCTTTCTTT. The encoded protein is CASSQDPQGASEAFF.

This clone was detected only once. This rearrangement joins TRBV13 to TRBJ2-7; tentative D call: TRBD2 (5 bases). Germline V CDR1 and CDR2: PRHDT, FYEKMQ (reference sequence). The V and J ends lost 1 base and 3 bases respectively, with 7 bases between them. This CDR3 comprises 13 residues. CDR3 bases: TGTGCCAGCAGCTTAGCGGGGAGCTACGAGCAGTACTTC. It yields the protein CASSLAGSYEQYF. The variable domain in full, with the rest retrieved from reference TRBV13 and TRBJ2-7, is AAGVIQSPRHLIKEKRETATLKCYPIPRHDTVYWYQQGPGQDPQFLISFYEKMQSDKGSIPDRFSAQQFSDYHSELNMSSLELGDSALYFCASSLAGSYEQYFGPGTRLTVT.

The chain recombines TRBV5-6 with TRBJ1-2; D gene unclear. This CDR3 spans 12 amino acids. Per germline, CDR1 SGHDT and CDR2 YYEEEE. V was pared by 0 bases and J by 8 bases, with 8 bases between. The chain's CDR3 is CASSLGSEGYTF. CDR3 nucleotide sequence: TGTGCCAGCAGCTTGGGGTCCGAGGGCTACACCTTC.

The J gene is TRBJ2-7, the V gene TRBV19; D remains ambiguous. CDR1 and CDR2 from the germline V gene are LNHDA and SQIVND (reference sequence). The CDR3 consists of 14 residues. V lost 4 bases and J lost 0, with 10 bases in between. CDR3 protein: CASSTGLSSYEQYF. The CDR3 bases are TGTGCCAGTAGTACAGGATTGAGCTCCTACGAGCAGTACTTC.

This clone came up once. The chain joins TRBV5-1 to TRBJ2-1; a possible D gene is TRBD1 (7 bases). The CDR3 totals 12 residues. V was trimmed by 10 bases and J by 5 bases, leaving 13 bases between them. Looked up from germline, CDR1 is SGHRS and CDR2 is YFSETQ. CDR3 bases: TGCGCCGGCGGGACAGAGAACAATGAGCAGTTCTTC. This gives the protein CAGGTENNEQFF.

V is TRBV5-1 and J is TRBJ1-2; D unclear. This CDR3 region has 15 residues. V was clipped by 0 bases and J by 2 bases, with 11 bases between them. Looked up from germline, CDR1 is SGHRS and CDR2 is YFSETQ. CDR3 protein: CASSLASMGNYGYTF. The CDR3 region has the DNA TGCGCCAGCAGCTTGGCTTCTATGGGGAACTATGGCTACACCTTC.

This clone was detected once. The V gene is TRBV28, the J gene TRBJ2-2, with 8 bases lining up with TRBD1. Germline CDR1 MDHEN, CDR2 SYDVKM. Germline trimming cut 6 bases from V and 3 bases from J; bases unmatched to any gene: 6. The CDR3 length is 15 residues. This CDR3 is CASRPGGSYTGELFF. CDR3 DNA: TGTGCCAGCAGACCAGGGGGCTCGTACACCGGGGAGCTGTTTTTT.

As regards this clone: Other DNA sequences in the same sample also yield this CDR3. The chain uses TRBV6-6 and TRBJ2-7; D is possibly TRBD1 or TRBD2 (5 bases each). CDR1 MNHNY and CDR2 SVGAGI come from the germline V gene (reference sequence). The CDR3 spans 13 residues. The V end was cut by 2 bases, the J end by 1 base, with 6 bases between. The chain's CDR3 is CASSYGGSYEQYF. CDR3 DNA sequence: TGTGCCAGCAGTTACGGGGGTTCCTACGAGCAGTACTTC.

The chain is built from TRBV11-1 and TRBJ2-5; D unresolved. Germline V lookup: CDR1 SGHAT, CDR2 FQDESV (reference sequence). The CDR3 contains 12 residues. The V end lost 1 base, the J end lost 8 bases, and 8 bases lay between the germline ends. CDR3 amino acids: CASSLDLRTQYF. Here the CDR3 DNA reads TGTGCCAGCAGCTTAGATTTAAGAACCCAGTACTTC.